These T cell receptor beta chains were read from a single sample in a study of blood T cell repertoires in COVID-19. Measured with immunoSEQ multiplex PCR; TCRdb has only the in-frame clones, and not every one. The profile shows about 350,000 clones, roughly nine tenths of them singletons. The sequenced sample was peripheral blood. Source of these receptors: a woman aged 55-69 years with COVID-19, enrolled during active disease. Both conserved end residues are part of each CDR3. The D gene is left open where the match is weak. Not every row has a clone size; where given, it reads once, few, many or a size class.

d_call j_call v_call clone_size cdr3_aa cdr3_nt
TRBD1 TRBJ1-2 TRBV5-1 NA CASSLGTGELYGYTF TGCGCCAGCAGCCTCGGGACAGGAGAACTCTATGGCTACACCTTC
TRBD1 TRBJ1-1 TRBV2 NA CASRDRGPTEAFF TGTGCCAGCAGAGACAGGGGACCCACTGAAGCTTTCTTT
NA TRBJ2-4 TRBV3-1/TRBV3-2 NA CASSQAGGTKNIQYF TGTGCCAGCAGCCAAGCTGGAGGGACCAAAAACATTCAGTACTTC
NA TRBJ2-2 TRBV18 NA CASSPSAGPGELFF TGTGCCAGCTCACCTTCGGCAGGGCCCGGGGAGCTGTTTTTT
NA TRBJ1-1 TRBV11-3 NA CASSLSRGEAFF TGTGCCAGCAGCTTAAGCCGAGGAGAAGCTTTCTTT
TRBD2 TRBJ2-2 TRBV5-5 once CASSSPNSGVNTGELFF TGTGCCAGCAGCTCCCCCAATAGCGGGGTGAACACCGGGGAGCTGTTTTTT
NA TRBJ2-7 TRBV11-2 NA CASSLGSLAYF TGTGCCAGCAGCTTAGGTTCCCTGGCGTACTTC
NA TRBJ1-1 TRBV14 NA CASSQVRTDTEAFF TGTGCCAGCAGCCAAGTTAGGACAGACACTGAAGCTTTCTTT
TRBD1 TRBJ1-3 TRBV6-5 once CASSHRGGNTIYF TGTGCCAGCAGTCACAGGGGTGGAAACACCATATATTTT
NA TRBJ2-2 TRBV2 NA CASSALGTNTGELFF TGTGCCAGCAGTGCTCTCGGGACTAACACCGGGGAGCTGTTTTTT
NA TRBJ2-2 TRBV10-1 NA CASSESKGSGELFF TGCGCCAGCAGTGAGTCGAAGGGGTCCGGGGAGCTGTTTTTT
NA TRBJ2-7 TRBV28 NA CASSPLGTQGIYEQYF TGTGCCAGCAGTCCCCTAGGGACACAAGGGATCTACGAGCAGTACTTC
NA TRBJ1-5 TRBV2 NA CASSEEAGNQPQHF TGTGCCAGCAGTGAAGAGGCAGGGAATCAGCCCCAGCATTTT
NA TRBJ1-1 TRBV12-3/TRBV12-4 NA CASSLSGTEAFF TGTGCCAGCAGTTTATCGGGAACTGAAGCTTTCTTT
NA TRBJ1-1 TRBV7-9 NA CASSRVNTEAFF TGTGCCAGCAGCCGGGTAAACACTGAAGCTTTCTTT
NA TRBJ1-5 TRBV15 NA CATSRDSGDQPQHF TGTGCCACCAGCAGAGATTCGGGAGATCAGCCCCAGCATTTT
NA TRBJ2-1 TRBV7-6 NA CASSGGSGQRSYNEQFF TGTGCCAGCAGCGGGGGGAGCGGGCAACGCTCCTACAATGAGCAGTTCTTC
NA TRBJ1-4 TRBV19 NA CASSIGSREKLFF TGTGCCAGTAGTATCGGTTCGCGGGAAAAACTGTTTTTT
NA TRBJ2-7 TRBV5-6 NA CASSGGYEQYF TGTGCCAGCAGCGGCGGCTACGAGCAGTACTTC
NA TRBJ1-6 TRBV4-1 NA CASGLGDSPLHF TGCGCCAGTGGGCTAGGGGATTCACCCCTCCACTTT
NA TRBJ1-2 TRBV7-9 NA CASSFSSGGSNYGYTF TGTGCCAGCAGCTTTTCATCGGGGGGTTCGAACTATGGCTACACCTTC
NA TRBJ1-4 TRBV11-2 once CASSSAGVIGEKLFF TGTGCCAGCAGCTCCGCCGGGGTCATTGGTGAAAAACTGTTTTTT
TRBD1 TRBJ2-7 TRBV5-1 NA CASSLAPGQVDEQYF TGCGCCAGCAGCCTAGCACCGGGACAGGTGGACGAGCAGTACTTC
TRBD1 TRBJ2-7 TRBV2 NA CASRAGTGSGEQYF TGTGCCAGCAGGGCCGGGACAGGGTCCGGGGAGCAGTACTTC
TRBD1 TRBJ1-1 TRBV3-1/TRBV3-2 NA CASSLRQGPEAFF TGTGCCAGCAGCCTAAGACAGGGCCCTGAAGCTTTCTTT
TRBD1 TRBJ2-5 TRBV5-1 NA CASSEAGTGGQETQYF TGCGCCAGCAGCGAGGCCGGGACAGGGGGCCAAGAGACCCAGTACTTC
TRBD2 TRBJ2-2 TRBV5-4 NA CASSSLAGGPTGELFF TGTGCCAGCAGCTCGCTAGCGGGGGGTCCCACCGGGGAGCTGTTTTTT
TRBD1 TRBJ2-3 TRBV29-1 NA CSVAGTGATDTQYF TGCAGCGTGGCCGGGACAGGGGCCACAGATACGCAGTATTTT
TRBD1 TRBJ2-6 TRBV5-6 once CASSLRWTGDPGANVLTF TGTGCCAGCAGCTTGAGGTGGACAGGGGATCCTGGGGCCAACGTCCTGACTTTC
NA TRBJ1-1 TRBV7-9 NA CASSFTGPEAFF TGTGCCAGCAGCTTTACAGGGCCTGAAGCTTTCTTT